The present TCR beta chain was sequenced within a study of beta chain features in type 1 diabetes. The study, taken as a whole, reports: Type 1 diabetes patients had VDJ junctions that carried fewer insertions and more deletions. The naive, central memory and Treg TCRB repertoires showed an apparent similarity that was greater among patients than among healthy donors. Significant though moderate, a shortening of TCRB CDR3s appeared in all four CD4+ subsets of Type 1 diabetes patients.

The V end was cut by 5 bases, the J end by 0 bases, with 19 bases between. In germline, CDR1 is MNHEY, CDR2 SMNVEV (reference sequence). The CDR3 covers 17 residues. The sample holds a few counts of this clone. The target antigen is unknown. The isolated RNA, all of it, was reverse transcribed, so expressed TCRB transcripts were what got sequenced. The method was immunoSEQ multiplex PCR; TCRdb's version includes in-frame clones alone and lacks a portion of them. The data contain over 700,000 clones, around a sixth of them seen just once; the ten biggest clones take up about 0.02%. The clonotype was recovered from a woman aged 18-30 years in good health. Sequenced sample: naive CD4+ T cells from blood. V is TRBV27 and J is TRBJ1-1; D remains ambiguous. The CDR3 DNA is TGTGCCAGCAGTCCTGGGGTAGGGAAGGGAATGAACACTGAAGCTTTCTTT. Amino acids: CASSPGVGKGMNTEAFF.